Included here is one T cell receptor (beta chain) sequence, with context. No antigen is known for it. No base quality information exists; no much larger clone differs at one position. This specimen's treatment or condition label, interpreted: over 15 received Ad26.COV2.S at low or high dose, single or two shots; about 5 received placebo; per-sample allocation not given. Repertoires of vaccine and placebo recipients were sequenced from samples taken on day 63 after the first injection. In Cohort 1b, roughly 26 adults aged 18-55 years were enrolled at a single site in Boston, USA, between 29 July and 7 August 2020. As a vaccine, Ad26.COV2.S was a replication-incompetent adenovirus type 26 vector that expressed a prefusion-stabilized SARS-CoV-2 spike protein derived from the original Wuhan strain. These data are taken from a study of Ad26.COV2.S vaccination and SARS-CoV-2 variants (dated by TCRdb to the early 2020s). Broadly, across the study: Vaccine-arm donors were drawn from COV1001, a multicentre, randomized, double-blind, placebo-controlled phase I-IIa trial of Ad26.COV2.S in healthy adults. TCRbeta repertoire sequencing served as the tool for gauging how specific and how broad the SARS-CoV-2-reactive T cell receptors were following Ad26.COV2.S vaccination. Throughout the experiments and outcome assessment, investigators stayed blinded to trial group allocation. The TCR-sequenced set comprised around 30 samples: about 19 Ad26.COV2.S vaccine recipients, 5 placebo recipients and 8 SARS-CoV-2 convalescent individuals. Ad26.COV2.S was administered intramuscularly at 5 x 10^10 or 1 x 10^11 viral particles, either as a single shot or as two shots given 56 days apart. Trial participants were randomized into five groups of five: low-dose or high-dose Ad26.COV2.S given once or twice, or placebo on both occasions.

Findings and caveats that apply to the study as a whole: Comparable non-spike TCR breadth was observed between vaccine and placebo recipients, consistent with only spike being contained in the vaccine. Higher spike-specific TCR breadth was observed in Ad26.COV2.S recipients than in placebo recipients (P = 0.0014). The study was not powered for comparison of responses between vaccine doses or regimens. Substantial breadth of spike-specific CD8+ and CD4+ T cell responses was reported after vaccination. According to the authors, total T cell responses may have been underestimated by the TCR breadth and depth analyses.

The immunoSEQ Assay was the method used to sequence TCRbeta CDR3 regions. After extraction, genomic DNA underwent amplification by bias-controlled multiplex PCR, followed by high-throughput sequencing. In the original analysis: Collapsing and filtering of sequences were performed to quantify the absolute abundance of each unique TCRbeta CDR3 region. T cell fraction was estimated by normalization of TCRbeta template counts to usable DNA, with usable DNA being measured through amplification of reference genes present in all nucleated cells. Repertoire TCRs were annotated as SARS-CoV-2-specific by exact matching of V gene, CDR3 amino acid sequence and J gene to a known reactive TCR set. The reference SARS-CoV-2 TCR set was derived from MIRA and filtered for enrichment in COVID-19-positive ImmuneCODE repertoires, a step that removed public or cross-reactive TCRs. Using the MIRA antigens, annotated TCRs were further analysed by specific ORF or by position within an ORF. Breadth was defined as annotated unique rearrangements over total unique productive rearrangements; depth was the summed frequency of those rearrangements. Two-sided Wilcoxon rank-sum tests were used to compare TCR breadth between groups. TCRdb retrieved this table from immuneACCESS and kept in-frame rearrangements only. Not all clones are present; in checked studies, unresolved V genes account for under half, and no reason is known for the remainder. V and J calls and clone size follow that table, whereas D and trimming were derived from the DNA. The sample yields about 370,000 clones; 75% to 90% were counted once. The ten largest clonotypes hold around 1.8% of the sample.

The receptor was derived from a person aged 18 to 59 who received the Ad26.COV2.S COVID-19 vaccine or a placebo. The sample here was peripheral blood, taken in a trial of Ad26.COV2.S vaccine versus placebo.

The CDR3 region reads CASSFRGLAGGGQFF. The DNA sequence is TGTGCCAGCAGTTTTAGAGGACTAGCGGGAGGGGGGCAGTTCTTC. The chain couples TRBV28 to TRBJ2-1, with 15 junctional bases fitting TRBD2. V ends up 3 bases short and J 12 bases short, with an unmatched junction base count of 6. The CDR3 spans 15 residues, from the cysteine through the phenylalanine. The CDR3 DNA has 45 bases and is translated from base 1. Per the germline V gene, MDHEN is the CDR1 and SYDVKM is the CDR2.